Listed below are T cell receptor beta chains from one sample, sequenced in a study of regulatory T cells in long-lasting Graves disease. One entry per CDR3 protein results from TCRdb running MiXCR on the multiplex PCR reads. The sample includes roughly 420,000 distinct CDR3 sequences, 13% to 15% seen only once; the top ten take approximately 17%. Separately, the same data were catalogued under a study of T cells in Graves' hyperthyroidism and ophthalmopathy.

The sample here was peripheral blood mononuclear cells (PBMCs), taken at new diagnosis, from a patient treated with antithyroid drugs. The receptors derive from a woman aged 50 to 65 with Graves disease. Both conserved end residues are part of each CDR3. The D gene is left open where the match is weak. The size field is filled for only some rows; it gives once, few, many or a size class.

many	TRBV28	TRBJ2-2	-	TGTGCCAGCAGTTTTCGTTATGGCAGGGACACCGGGGAGCTGTTTTTT	CASSFRYGRDTGELFF
few	TRBV9	TRBJ2-2	-	TGTGCCAGCAGCGTAGAGGTAGCGGTCTCCACCGGGGAGCTGTTTTTT	CASSVEVAVSTGELFF
many	TRBV2	TRBJ1-6	-	TGTGCCAGCAGTGGGACAGCCCCAAATTCACCCCTCCACTTT	CASSGTAPNSPLHF
many	TRBV7-2	TRBJ2-3	TRBD2	TGTGCCAGCAGATCCGGACTAGCGGGAAGCACAGATACGCAGTATTTT	CASRSGLAGSTDTQYF
many	TRBV7-8	TRBJ2-7	-	TGTGCCAGCAGCTTCCGGGACTCTTCCTACGAGCAGTACTTC	CASSFRDSSYEQYF
few	TRBV5-1	TRBJ2-3	TRBD1	TGCGCCAGCCACCTTGGGACAGGGACTACCACAGATACGCAGTATTTT	CASHLGTGTTTDTQYF
-	TRBV4-1	TRBJ2-3	-	TGCGCCAGCAGCCAATTAATCGTGGCGCTTTCCAGTATGACAGATACGCAGTATTTT	CASSQLIVALSSMTDTQYF
few	TRBV5-8	TRBJ2-7	TRBD1	TGTGCCAGCAGCTATGACAGGGGTTTTGGCTACGAGCAGTACTTC	CASSYDRGFGYEQYF
many	TRBV28	TRBJ1-2	-	TGTGCCAGCAGTTGGGGGTCTGGCTACACCTTC	CASSWGSGYTF
-	TRBV6-1	TRBJ2-3	-	TGTGCCAGCAGCCCAACCGGACTTACAGATACGCAGTATTTT	CASSPTGLTDTQYF
few	TRBV9	TRBJ2-3	TRBD2	TGTGCCAGCAGCGTAGCCCTAGCGGGAGCCGGCACAGATACGCAGTATTTT	CASSVALAGAGTDTQYF
many	TRBV5-4	TRBJ1-2	-	TGTGCCAGCAGCTCCCGTGGGCTCAACTATGGCTACACCTTC	CASSSRGLNYGYTF
many	TRBV28	TRBJ1-4	-	TGTGCCAGCAGTTTAAGTGGGCAGGGCAGAAATGAAAAACTGTTTTTT	CASSLSGQGRNEKLFF
-	TRBV28	TRBJ1-5	TRBD1	TGTGCCAGCAGGCAGGGGGTGGCTCAGCCCCAGCATTTT	CASRQGVAQPQHF
many	TRBV28	TRBJ1-4	-	TGTGCCAGCAGCCCGGCCGGACCGAATGAAAAACTGTTTTTT	CASSPAGPNEKLFF
many	TRBV12-3/TRBV12-4	TRBJ2-3	TRBD1	TGTGCCAGCAGTTTAGAGACAGGGGCTCATACGCAGTATTTT	CASSLETGAHTQYF
many	TRBV30	TRBJ1-5	-	TGTGCCTGGGGTCCCAACAATCAGCCCCAGCATTTT	CAWGPNNQPQHF
many	TRBV12-3/TRBV12-4	TRBJ1-1	TRBD1	TGTGCCAGCAGTTCCGACAGGGGCACTGAAGCTTTCTTT	CASSSDRGTEAFF
-	TRBV2	TRBJ2-1	-	TGTGCCAGCAGTGAATGGGCAGGAACCCTCTACAATGGGCAGTTCTTC	CASSEWAGTLYNGQFF
-	TRBV19	TRBJ2-7	TRBD2	TGTGCCAGTAGTAGCGGGACTAGCAGGTACGAGCAGTACTTC	CASSSGTSRYEQYF
few	TRBV18	TRBJ2-7	-	TGTGCCAGCTCCCACAGGGCGGAGAGGGGCGAGCAGTACTTC	CASSHRAERGEQYF
many	TRBV20-1	TRBJ1-2	-	TGCAGTGCTAGCTCTATGGGGGGCTATGGCTACACCTTC	CSASSMGGYGYTF
-	TRBV29-1	TRBJ2-3	-	TGCAGCGTTGATGGGGACCGGGTTCCGTATTTT	CSVDGDRVPYF
few	TRBV2	TRBJ2-1	TRBD2	TGTGCCAGCAGTGATGGAAGCGGCGGACTAGCGGCCTACAATGAGCAGTTCTTC	CASSDGSGGLAAYNEQFF